This T cell receptor (beta chain) is drawn from a study of shared clonotypes between healthy human individuals. Study information: Plates per donor: three CD4 naive, three CD4 memory, two CD8 naive, one CD8 memory. Study-level findings and limits: Specimens sampled were limited to blood, with tissue repertoires likely differing. Compared with memory subsets, naive subsets generally had larger estimated richness.

Of note for this clone: Its antigen is as yet unknown.

Caucasian adults living in Nashville, Tennessee, provided all samples. This CDR3 contains 15 residues. The V gene lost 3 bases and the J gene lost 2 bases, with 12 bases spanning the gap. Per germline, CDR1 SGHAT and CDR2 FQDESV (reference sequence). Method: immunoSEQ multiplex PCR; TCRdb's copy keeps in-frame clones and lacks some. The sample includes 2.3 million or so clones, 80% to 95% of them seen just once. What was sequenced was naive CD4+ T cells from PBMCs. Subset in this sample: CD45RA+ positively selected. The chain recombines TRBV11-1 with TRBJ2-3; D unclear. The TCR comes from a man younger than 30 in good health. Some clones in this sample may be carry-over from other donors' samples. DNA of the CDR3: TGTGCCAGCAGCTTCGATAGCCTTAACACAGATACGCAGTATTTT. Translating it yields CASSFDSLNTDTQYF. The variable domain in full, with the rest retrieved from reference TRBV11-1 and TRBJ2-3, is EAEVAQSPRYKITEKSQAVAFWCDPISGHATLYWYRQILGQGPELLVQFQDESVVDDSQLPKDRFSAERLKGVDSTLKIQPAELGDSAMYLCASSFDSLNTDTQYFGPGTRLTVL.